This T cell receptor beta chain appears in the sequencing data of a study of cytomegalovirus exposure and HLA in healthy donors. Overall study findings and caveats: When the data were analyzed later, several of the most significant clusters appeared to be linked to common viral pathogens.

On this clone: Antigen: not known.

CDR1 SGHRS and CDR2 YFSETQ come from the germline V gene. The CDR3 extends over 14 amino acids. Trimming shortened V by 0 bases and J by 2 bases, and 8 bases separated the two germline ends. The PCR employed 60 Vbeta primers together with 13 Jbeta primers. Sequencing was performed with immunoSEQ multiplex PCR; in TCRdb, only in-frame clones are kept and a portion is missing. Of more than 95,000 clones in the sample, around a tenth were seen once. Everyone who donated was a healthy bone marrow donor. The sequenced material came from PBMCs. This TCR was sampled from a young man in good health and CMV-seronegative. The rearrangement joins TRBV5-1 to TRBJ1-2, with D uncertain. The CDR3 reads CASSLADRNYGYTF. In nucleotides, the CDR3 is TGCGCCAGCAGCTTGGCTGATAGAAACTATGGCTACACCTTC.